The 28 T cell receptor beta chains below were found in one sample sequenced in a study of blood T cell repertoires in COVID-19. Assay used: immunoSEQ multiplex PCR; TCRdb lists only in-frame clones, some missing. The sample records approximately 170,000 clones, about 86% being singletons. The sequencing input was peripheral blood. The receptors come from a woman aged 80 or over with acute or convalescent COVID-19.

The chain's CDR3 is CASSTTSGGAEFF. The CDR3 DNA reads TGTGCCAGTAGTACGACTAGCGGGGGGGCCGAGTTCTTC. The rearrangement links TRBV19 to TRBJ2-1; 14 bases fit TRBD2. Trimming took 4 bases from V and 14 from J; bases not matched to a gene: 4. Germline CDR1 reads LNHDA; CDR2 reads SQIVND (reference sequence). CDR3 size: 13 residues.

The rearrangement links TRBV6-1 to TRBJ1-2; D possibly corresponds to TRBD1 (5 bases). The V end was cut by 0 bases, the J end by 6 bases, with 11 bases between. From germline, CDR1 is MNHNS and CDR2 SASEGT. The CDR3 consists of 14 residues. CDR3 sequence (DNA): TGTGCCAGCAGTGAAGCCGCAGGGCTTCATGGCTACACCTTC. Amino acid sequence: CASSEAAGLHGYTF.

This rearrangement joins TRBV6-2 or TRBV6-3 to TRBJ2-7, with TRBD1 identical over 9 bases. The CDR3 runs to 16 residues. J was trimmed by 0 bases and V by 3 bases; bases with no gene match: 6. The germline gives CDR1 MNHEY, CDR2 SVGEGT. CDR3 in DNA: TGTGCCAGCAGTTATGCGGGACAGGGAAGCTCCTACGAGCAGTACTTC. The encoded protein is CASSYAGQGSSYEQYF.

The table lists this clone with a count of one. The CDR3 reads CAISESPIGDSTDTQYF. For the CDR3, the DNA is TGTGCCATCAGTGAGTCACCTATAGGAGATTCCACAGATACGCAGTATTTT. The chain couples TRBV10-3 to TRBJ2-3, with D uncertain. This CDR3 region has 17 residues. V was pared by 0 bases and J by 2 bases, with 15 bases between. Germline values: CDR1 ENHRY, CDR2 SYGVKD.

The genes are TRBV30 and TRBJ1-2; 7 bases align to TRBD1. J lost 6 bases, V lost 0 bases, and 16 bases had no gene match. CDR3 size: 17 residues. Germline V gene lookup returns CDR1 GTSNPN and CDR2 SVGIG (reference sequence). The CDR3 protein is CAWSVPPGHYRGNGYTF. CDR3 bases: TGTGCCTGGAGTGTCCCTCCCGGTCATTACAGGGGAAATGGCTACACCTTC.

The CDR3 here is CASSIIYSPNTEAFF. The DNA of the CDR3 is TGTGCCAGTAGTATTATTTACAGCCCGAACACTGAAGCTTTCTTT. The V call is TRBV19, the J call TRBJ1-1; no reliable D call. The CDR3 loop spans 15 amino acids. CDR1 and CDR2 (germline): LNHDA, SQIVND (reference sequence). The germline V and J ends were trimmed by 3 bases and 1 base, with 12 bases remaining between them.

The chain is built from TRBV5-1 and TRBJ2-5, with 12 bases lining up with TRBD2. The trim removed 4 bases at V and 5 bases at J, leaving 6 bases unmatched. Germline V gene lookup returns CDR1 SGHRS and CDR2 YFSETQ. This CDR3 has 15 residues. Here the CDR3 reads CASSPGTSGWETQYF. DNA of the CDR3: TGCGCCAGCAGCCCGGGGACTAGCGGGTGGGAGACCCAGTACTTC. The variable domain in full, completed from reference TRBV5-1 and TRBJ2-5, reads KAGVTQTPRYLIKTRGQQVTLSCSPISGHRSVSWYQQTPGQGLQFLFEYFSETQRNKGNFPGRFSGRQFSNSRSEMNVSTLELGDSALYLCASSPGTSGWETQYFGPGTRLLVL.

CDR3 sequence reads: CASSEGQGFHQPQHF. The CDR3 DNA follows: TGTGCCAGTAGTGAGGGTCAGGGGTTCCATCAGCCCCAGCATTTT. This chain connects TRBV19 to TRBJ1-5, with a possible D match to TRBD1 (6 bases). CDR1 and CDR2 from the germline V gene are LNHDA and SQIVND (reference sequence). V was cut by 5 bases and J by 5 bases, with 16 bases left in between. The CDR3 has 15 residues.

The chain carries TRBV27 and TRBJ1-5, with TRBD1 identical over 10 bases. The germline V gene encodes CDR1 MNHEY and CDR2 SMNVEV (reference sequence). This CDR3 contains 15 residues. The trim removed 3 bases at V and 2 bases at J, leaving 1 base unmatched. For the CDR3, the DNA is TGTGCCAGCAGTTTCGGGACAGGGGGCAATCAGCCCCAGCATTTT. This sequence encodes CASSFGTGGNQPQHF.

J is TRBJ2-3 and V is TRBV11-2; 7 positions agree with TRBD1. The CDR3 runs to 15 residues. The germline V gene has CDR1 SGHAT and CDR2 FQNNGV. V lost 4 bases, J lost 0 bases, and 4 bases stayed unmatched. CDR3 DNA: TGTGCCAGCAGCTCGGGACAGTCTAGCACAGATACGCAGTATTTT. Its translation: CASSSGQSSTDTQYF. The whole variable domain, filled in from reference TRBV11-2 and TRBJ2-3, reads EAGVAQSPRYKIIEKRQSVAFWCNPISGHATLYWYQQILGQGPKLLIQFQNNGVVDDSQLPKDRFSAERLKGVDSTLKIQPAKLEDSAVYLCASSSGQSSTDTQYFGPGTRLTVL.

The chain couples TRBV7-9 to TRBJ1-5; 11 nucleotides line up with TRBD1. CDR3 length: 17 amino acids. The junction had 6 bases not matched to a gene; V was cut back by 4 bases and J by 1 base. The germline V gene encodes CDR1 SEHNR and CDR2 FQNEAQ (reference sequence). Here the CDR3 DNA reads TGTGCCAGCAGCTACGGGACAGGGGGGATAAGCAATCAGCCCCAGCATTTT. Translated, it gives CASSYGTGGISNQPQHF.

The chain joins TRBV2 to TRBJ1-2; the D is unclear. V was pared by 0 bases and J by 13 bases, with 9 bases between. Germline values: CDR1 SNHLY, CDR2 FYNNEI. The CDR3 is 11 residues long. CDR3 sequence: CASSEAASGTF. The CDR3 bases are TGTGCCAGCAGTGAAGCAGCTTCGGGCACCTTC.

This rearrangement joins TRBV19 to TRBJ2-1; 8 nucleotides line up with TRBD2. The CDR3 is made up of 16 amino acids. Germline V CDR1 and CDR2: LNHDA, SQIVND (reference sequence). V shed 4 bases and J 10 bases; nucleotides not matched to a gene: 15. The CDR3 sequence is CASSKTGTRGLREQFF. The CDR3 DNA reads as TGTGCCAGTAGTAAGACCGGGACTAGGGGCTTGAGGGAGCAGTTCTTC.

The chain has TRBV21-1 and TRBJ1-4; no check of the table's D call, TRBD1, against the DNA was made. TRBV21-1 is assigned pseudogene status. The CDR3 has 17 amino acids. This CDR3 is CASSKKNHRGGSEKLFF. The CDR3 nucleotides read TGTGCCAGCAGCAAAAAAAACCACAGGGGAGGTAGCGAAAAACTGTTTTTT.

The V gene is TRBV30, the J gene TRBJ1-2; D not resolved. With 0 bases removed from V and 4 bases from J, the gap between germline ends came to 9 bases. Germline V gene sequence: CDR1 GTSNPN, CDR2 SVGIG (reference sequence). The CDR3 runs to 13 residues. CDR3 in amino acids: CAWSVLPSYGYTF. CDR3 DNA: TGTGCCTGGAGTGTACTACCCTCCTATGGCTACACCTTC.

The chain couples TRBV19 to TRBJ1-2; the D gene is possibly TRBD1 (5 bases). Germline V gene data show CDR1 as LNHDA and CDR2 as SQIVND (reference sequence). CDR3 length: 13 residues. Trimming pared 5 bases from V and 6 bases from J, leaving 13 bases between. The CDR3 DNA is TGTGCCAGTAGTCCCTTTGCGGGGGATGGCTACACCTTC. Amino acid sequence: CASSPFAGDGYTF.

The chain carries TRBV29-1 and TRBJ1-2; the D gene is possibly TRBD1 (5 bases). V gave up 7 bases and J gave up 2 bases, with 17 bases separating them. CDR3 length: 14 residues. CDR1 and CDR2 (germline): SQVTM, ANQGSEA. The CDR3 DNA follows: TGCAGCGCCTCCGGGGGAGGGCAAAACTATGGCTACACCTTC. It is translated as CSASGGGQNYGYTF.

The CDR3 sequence: CASSPGQVQETQYF. In DNA form, the CDR3 reads TGCGCCAGCAGTCCGGGACAGGTACAAGAGACCCAGTACTTC. The V gene is TRBV5-1, the J gene TRBJ2-5; 8 positions match TRBD1. CDR1 is SGHRS and CDR2 is YFSETQ in the germline V gene. Trimming cost V 5 bases and J 2 bases; bases outside gene matches: 5. The CDR3 runs 14 residues.

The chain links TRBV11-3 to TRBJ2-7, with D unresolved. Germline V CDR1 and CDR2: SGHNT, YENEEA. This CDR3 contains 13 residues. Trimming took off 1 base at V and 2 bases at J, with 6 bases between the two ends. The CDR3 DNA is TGTGCCAGCAGCTTAGGGCCCGCCTACGAGCAGTACTTC. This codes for CASSLGPAYEQYF.

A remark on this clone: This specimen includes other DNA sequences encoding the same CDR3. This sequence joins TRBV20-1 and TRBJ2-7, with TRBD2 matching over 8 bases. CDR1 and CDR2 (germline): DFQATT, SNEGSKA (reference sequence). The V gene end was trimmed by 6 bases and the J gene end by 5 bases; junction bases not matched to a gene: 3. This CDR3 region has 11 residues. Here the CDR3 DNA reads TGCAGTGCGTCGACTAGCGACGAGCAGTACTTC. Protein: CSASTSDEQYF.

CDR3 protein: CASSMGQGSDTQYF. In nucleotides, the CDR3 is TGCGCCAGCAGCATGGGACAGGGTTCAGATACGCAGTATTTT. The chain joins TRBV5-1 to TRBJ2-3; 9 nucleotides align to TRBD1. This CDR3 has 14 amino acids. J lost 4 bases, V lost 4 bases, and 4 bases had no gene match. Per germline, CDR1 SGHRS and CDR2 YFSETQ. The full variable domain, in which reference TRBV5-1 and TRBJ2-3 provide the parts outside the CDR3, is KAGVTQTPRYLIKTRGQQVTLSCSPISGHRSVSWYQQTPGQGLQFLFEYFSETQRNKGNFPGRFSGRQFSNSRSEMNVSTLELGDSALYLCASSMGQGSDTQYFGPGTRLTVL.

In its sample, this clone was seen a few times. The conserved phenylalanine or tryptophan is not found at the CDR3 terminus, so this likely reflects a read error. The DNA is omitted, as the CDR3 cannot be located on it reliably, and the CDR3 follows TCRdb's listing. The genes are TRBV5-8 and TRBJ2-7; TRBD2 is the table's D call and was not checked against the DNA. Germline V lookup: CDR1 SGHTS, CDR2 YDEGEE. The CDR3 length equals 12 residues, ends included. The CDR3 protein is CASSTRTSGPQS.

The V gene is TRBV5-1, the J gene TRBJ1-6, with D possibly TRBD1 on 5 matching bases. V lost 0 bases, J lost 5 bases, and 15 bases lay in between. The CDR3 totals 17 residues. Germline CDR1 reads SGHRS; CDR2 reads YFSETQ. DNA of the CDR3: TGCGCCAGCAGCTTGGGATCAACAGGACAAGATAATTCACCCCTCCACTTT. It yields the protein CASSLGSTGQDNSPLHF.

CDR3 nucleotides: TGTGCCAGCAGGACTAACCTCAATGAGCAGTTCTTC. It specifies CASRTNLNEQFF. The V call is TRBV12-3 or TRBV12-4, the J call TRBJ2-1, with a weak D call TRBD2 (5 bases). CDR3 length: 12 residues. V was trimmed by 6 bases and J by 6 bases, leaving 9 bases between them.

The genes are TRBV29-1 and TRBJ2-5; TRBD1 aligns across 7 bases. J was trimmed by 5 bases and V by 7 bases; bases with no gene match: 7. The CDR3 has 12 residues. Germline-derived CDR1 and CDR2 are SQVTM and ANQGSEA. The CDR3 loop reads CSGRTGVETQYF. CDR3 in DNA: TGCAGCGGTAGAACAGGGGTTGAGACCCAGTACTTC.

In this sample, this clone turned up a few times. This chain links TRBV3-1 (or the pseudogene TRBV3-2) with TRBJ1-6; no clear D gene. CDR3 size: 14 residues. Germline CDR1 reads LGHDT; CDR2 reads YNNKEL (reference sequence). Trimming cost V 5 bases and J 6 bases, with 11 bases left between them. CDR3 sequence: CASSSDIRNSPLHF. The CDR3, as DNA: TGTGCCAGCAGCTCTGACATACGTAATTCACCCCTCCACTTT.

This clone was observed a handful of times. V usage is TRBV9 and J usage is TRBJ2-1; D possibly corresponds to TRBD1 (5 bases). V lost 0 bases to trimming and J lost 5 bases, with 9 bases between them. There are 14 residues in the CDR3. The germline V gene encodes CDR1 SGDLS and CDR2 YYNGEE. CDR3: CASSVGQTNNEQFF. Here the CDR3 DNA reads TGTGCCAGCAGCGTAGGACAGACGAACAATGAGCAGTTCTTC. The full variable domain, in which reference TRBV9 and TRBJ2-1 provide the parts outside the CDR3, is DSGVTQTPKHLITATGQRVTLRCSPRSGDLSVYWYQQSLDQGLQFLIQYYNGEERAKGNILERFSAQQFPDLHSELNLSSLELGDSALYFCASSVGQTNNEQFFGPGTRLTVL.

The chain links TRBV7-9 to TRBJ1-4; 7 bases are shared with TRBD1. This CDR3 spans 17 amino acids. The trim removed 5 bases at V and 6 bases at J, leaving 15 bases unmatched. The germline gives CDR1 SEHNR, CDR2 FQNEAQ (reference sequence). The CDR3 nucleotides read TGTGCCAGCAGCCCGGGACAGCCATTCGGGATTGATGAAAAACTGTTTTTT. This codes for CASSPGQPFGIDEKLFF.